This is a list of T cell receptor beta chains from one sample in a study of shared clonotypes between healthy human individuals. Using immunoSEQ multiplex PCR, the repertoire was profiled, and TCRdb retains in-frame clones only, with some absent. Of around 700,000 clones in the sample, about two thirds were seen once. Sequenced material: memory CD4+ T cells sorted from blood. All receptors derive from a woman aged 25 to 39 in good health. Both conserved end residues are part of each CDR3. A D gene is named only where the DNA matches it firmly. The size field is filled for only some rows; it gives once, few, many or a size class.

>-|TRBD2|TRBJ2-3|TRBV27
TGTGCCAGCAGTTCAACACCGGGACTAGCGGGAGGTGGAGATACGCAGTATTTT
CASSSTPGLAGGGDTQYF
>-|-|TRBJ1-5|TRBV5-1
TGCGCCAGCAGCCTGGGCCCAAATCAGCCCCAGCATTTT
CASSLGPNQPQHF
>-|TRBD2|TRBJ2-4|TRBV19
TGTGCCAGTAGTCCCTCCACTAGCGGAAAAAACATTCAGTACTTC
CASSPSTSGKNIQYF
>few|TRBD2|TRBJ2-2|TRBV15
TGTGCCACCAGCAGGGGACTAGCGGGAGACTTTTACACCGGGGAGCTGTTTTTT
CATSRGLAGDFYTGELFF
>-|-|TRBJ2-1|TRBV11-2
TGTGCCAGCAGCCAGATCTCAGGGACGGGGAATGAGCAGTTCTTC
CASSQISGTGNEQFF
>-|-|TRBJ2-6|TRBV28
TGTGCCACAGGTAGATCTGGGGCCAACGTCCTGACTTTC
CATGRSGANVLTF
>-|-|TRBJ2-2|TRBV6-4
TGTGCCAGCAGTGGACAGCACACCGGGGAGCTGTTTTTT
CASSGQHTGELFF
>-|TRBD2|TRBJ2-1|TRBV27
TGTGCCAGCAGTTCACTTAGCGGGAGGGCCCACAATGAGCAGTTCTTC
CASSSLSGRAHNEQFF
>-|-|TRBJ2-6|TRBV5-1
TGCGCCAGCAGCCCACCTGGGGCCAACGTCCTGACTTTC
CASSPPGANVLTF
>once|-|TRBJ2-1|TRBV4-1
TGCGCCAGCAGCCAAGCCGAAGGGGGAGGGCCGATGAATGAGCAGTTCTTC
CASSQAEGGGPMNEQFF
>-|TRBD1|TRBJ2-1|TRBV2
TGTGCCAGCAGTGAGACAGGGACCTACAATGAGCAGTTCTTC
CASSETGTYNEQFF
>-|-|TRBJ2-1|TRBV7-8
TGTGCCAGCAGCTCCACTTCCCGGGGCCCCTACAATGAGCAGTTCTTC
CASSSTSRGPYNEQFF
>-|TRBD1|TRBJ2-7|TRBV5-1
TGCGCCAGCAGCTTGGGGGACAGGGACTTGGAGGAGCAGTACTTC
CASSLGDRDLEEQYF
>once|TRBD2|TRBJ2-1|TRBV7-3
TGTGCCAGCAGCTACGGGACTAGTATTGAGCAGTTCTTC
CASSYGTSIEQFF
>-|-|TRBJ2-3|TRBV18
TGTGCCAGCTCACCGGGGCGAGCCGTTCTTGTCACAGATACGCAGTATTTT
CASSPGRAVLVTDTQYF
>-|-|TRBJ1-5|TRBV19
TGTGCCAGTAGTATATGGCAGGGCGGCAATCAGCCCCAGCATTTT
CASSIWQGGNQPQHF
>-|-|TRBJ2-7|TRBV27
TGTGCCAGCAGACCGAGACCGGCGTCCTACGAGCAGTACTTC
CASRPRPASYEQYF
>few|-|TRBJ2-1|TRBV19
TGTGCCAGTAGTGCACGGGGGAACTACAATGAGCAGTTCTTC
CASSARGNYNEQFF
>-|-|TRBJ2-3|TRBV11-1
TGTGCCAGCAGCTTAATGACCCCCGAAGATACGCAGTATTTT
CASSLMTPEDTQYF
>-|-|TRBJ2-7|TRBV2
TGTGCCAGCAGCCGACAGAGCTACGAGCAGTACTTC
CASSRQSYEQYF